This TCR beta chain was retrieved from a study of tumor T cells in aggressive B-cell lymphoma. The protocol was immunoSEQ multiplex PCR, while the TCRdb copy is restricted to in-frame clones and leaves out a portion. The sample holds roughly 5,300 clones, 87% seen once. CDR1 is LNHDA and CDR2 is SQIVND in the germline V gene (reference sequence). The CDR3 sequence is 15 residues long. Trimming cost V 2 bases and J 3 bases, with 12 bases left between them. Sequenced material: tumor tissue. V and J are TRBV19 and TRBJ2-3; no firm D call. The TCR sequence derives from an adult with diffuse large B cell lymphoma. CDR3 nucleotide sequence: TGTGCCAGTAGTATATCGTCTGTGAGGACAGATACGCAGTATTTT. As protein: CASSISSVRTDTQYF.